This T cell receptor beta chain was captured by sequencing in a study of blood T cell repertoires in COVID-19. Study information: Whether acute or convalescent, the COVID-19 samples came from the United States, Italy and Spain. In each case, the material was cDNA or gDNA derived from T cells, B-cell-depleted T cells, or PBMCs.

CDR1 and CDR2 (germline): LGHDT, YNNKEL (reference sequence). V dropped 3 bases and J dropped 5; count of bases not matched to a gene: 1. This CDR3 region has 14 residues. Sequencing was performed with immunoSEQ multiplex PCR; in TCRdb, only in-frame clones are kept and a portion is missing. Counted here are over 450,000 clones, roughly 87% occurring once; the ten biggest clones make up around 0.95%. The TCR sequence derives from a man aged 18 to 30 with COVID-19, enrolled during active disease. The genes are TRBV3-1 (or the pseudogene TRBV3-2) and TRBJ1-1; 12 bases are shared with TRBD1. Material for sequencing was peripheral blood. CDR3 DNA sequence: TGTGCCAGCAGCCAGGGACAGGGGGCTACTGAAGCTTTCTTT. Protein: CASSQGQGATEAFF.